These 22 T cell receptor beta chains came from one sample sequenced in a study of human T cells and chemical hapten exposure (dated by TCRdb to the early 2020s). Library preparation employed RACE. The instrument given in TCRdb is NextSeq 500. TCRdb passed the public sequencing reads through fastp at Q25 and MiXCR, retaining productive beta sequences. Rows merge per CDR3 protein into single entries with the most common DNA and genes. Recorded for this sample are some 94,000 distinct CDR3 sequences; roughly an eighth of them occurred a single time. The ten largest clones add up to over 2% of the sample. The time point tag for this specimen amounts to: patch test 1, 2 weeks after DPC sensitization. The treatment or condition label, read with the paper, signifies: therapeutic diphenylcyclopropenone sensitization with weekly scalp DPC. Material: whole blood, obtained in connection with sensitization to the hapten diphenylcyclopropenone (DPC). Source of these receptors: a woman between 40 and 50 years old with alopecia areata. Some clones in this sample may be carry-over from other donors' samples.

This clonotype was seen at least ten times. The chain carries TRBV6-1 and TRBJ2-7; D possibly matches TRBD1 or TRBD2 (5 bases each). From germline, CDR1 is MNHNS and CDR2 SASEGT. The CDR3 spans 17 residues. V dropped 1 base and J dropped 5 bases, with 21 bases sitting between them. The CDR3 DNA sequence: TGTGCCAGCAGTGAAGAATTGAAGGGACCTCAGGTCGACGAGCAGTACTTC. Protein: CASSEELKGPQVDEQYF.

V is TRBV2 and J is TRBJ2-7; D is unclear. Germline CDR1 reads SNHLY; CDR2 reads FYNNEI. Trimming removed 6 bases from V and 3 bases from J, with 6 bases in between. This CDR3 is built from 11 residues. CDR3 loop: CASRTSYEQYF. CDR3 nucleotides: TGTGCCAGCAGAACGAGCTACGAGCAGTACTTC.

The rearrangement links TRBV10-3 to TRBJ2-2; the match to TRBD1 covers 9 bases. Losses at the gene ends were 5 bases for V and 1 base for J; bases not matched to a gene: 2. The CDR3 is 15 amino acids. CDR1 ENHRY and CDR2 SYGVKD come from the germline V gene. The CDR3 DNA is TGTGCCATCAGTCAGACAGGGGGGAACACCGGGGAGCTGTTTTTT. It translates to CAISQTGGNTGELFF.

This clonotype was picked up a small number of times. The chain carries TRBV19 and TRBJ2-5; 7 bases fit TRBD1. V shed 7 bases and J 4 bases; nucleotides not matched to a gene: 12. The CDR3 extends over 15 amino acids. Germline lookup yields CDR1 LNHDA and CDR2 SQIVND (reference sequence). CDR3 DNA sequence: TGTGCCAGTACAGGGGTCGGGACAGTTGGAGAGACCCAGTACTTC. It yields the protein CASTGVGTVGETQYF.

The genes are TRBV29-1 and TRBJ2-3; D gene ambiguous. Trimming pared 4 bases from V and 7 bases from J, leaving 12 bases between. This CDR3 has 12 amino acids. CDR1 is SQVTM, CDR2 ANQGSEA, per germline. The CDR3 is CSVGSPVYTQYF. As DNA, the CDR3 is TGCAGCGTTGGGTCCCCAGTGTATACGCAGTATTTT.

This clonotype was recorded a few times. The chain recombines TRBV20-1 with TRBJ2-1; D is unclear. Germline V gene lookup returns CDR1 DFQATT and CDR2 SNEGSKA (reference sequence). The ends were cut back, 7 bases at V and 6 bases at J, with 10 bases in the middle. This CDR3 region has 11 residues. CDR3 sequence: CSVLLFNEQFF. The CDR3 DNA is TGCAGTGTTCTTTTGTTCAATGAGCAGTTCTTC.

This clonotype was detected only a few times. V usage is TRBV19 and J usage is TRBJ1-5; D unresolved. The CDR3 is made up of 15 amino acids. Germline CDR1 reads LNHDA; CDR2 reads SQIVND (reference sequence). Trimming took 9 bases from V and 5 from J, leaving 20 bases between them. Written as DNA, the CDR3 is TGTGCCAGCAGAACTGAGTACGGAGTGTATCAGCCCCAGCATTTT. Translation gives CASRTEYGVYQPQHF.

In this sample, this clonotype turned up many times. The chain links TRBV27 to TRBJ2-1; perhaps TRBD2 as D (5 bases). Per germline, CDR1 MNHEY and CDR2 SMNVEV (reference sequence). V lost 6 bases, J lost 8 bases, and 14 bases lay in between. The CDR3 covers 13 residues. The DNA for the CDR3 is TGTGCCAGCAGACCCACTAGTTCCCATGAGCAGTTCTTC. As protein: CASRPTSSHEQFF.

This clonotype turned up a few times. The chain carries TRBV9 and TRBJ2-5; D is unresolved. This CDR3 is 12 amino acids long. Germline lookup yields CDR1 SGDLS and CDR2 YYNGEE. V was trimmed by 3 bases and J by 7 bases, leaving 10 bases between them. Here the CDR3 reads CASSEDAGTQYF. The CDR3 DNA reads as TGTGCCAGCAGCGAGGACGCAGGGACCCAGTACTTC.

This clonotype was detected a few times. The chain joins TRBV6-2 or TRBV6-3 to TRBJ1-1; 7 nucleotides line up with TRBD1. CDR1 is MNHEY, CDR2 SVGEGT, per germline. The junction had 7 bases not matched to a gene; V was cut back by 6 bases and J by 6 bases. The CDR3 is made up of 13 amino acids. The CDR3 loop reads CASRPTGRAEAFF. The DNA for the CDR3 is TGTGCCAGCAGACCGACAGGGAGGGCTGAAGCTTTCTTT.

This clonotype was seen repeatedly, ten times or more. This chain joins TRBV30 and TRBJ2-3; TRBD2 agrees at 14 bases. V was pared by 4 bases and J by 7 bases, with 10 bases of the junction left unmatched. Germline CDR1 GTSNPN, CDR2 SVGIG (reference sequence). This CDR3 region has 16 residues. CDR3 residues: CAWNLRGLAGVNTQYF. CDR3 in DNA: TGTGCCTGGAATCTCCGGGGACTAGCGGGAGTGAATACGCAGTATTTT.

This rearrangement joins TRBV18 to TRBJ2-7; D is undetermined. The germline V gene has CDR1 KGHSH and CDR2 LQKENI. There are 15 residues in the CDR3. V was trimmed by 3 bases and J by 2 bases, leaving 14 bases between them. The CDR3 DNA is TGTGCCAGCTCACCTCCGGACGTGTTCGCCTACGAGCAGTACTTC. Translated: CASSPPDVFAYEQYF.

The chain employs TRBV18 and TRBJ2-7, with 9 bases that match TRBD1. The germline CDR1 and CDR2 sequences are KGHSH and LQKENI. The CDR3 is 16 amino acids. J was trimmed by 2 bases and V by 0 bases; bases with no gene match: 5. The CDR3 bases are TGTGCCAGCTCACCACCCGGGACAGGGTCTCCCTACGAGCAGTACTTC. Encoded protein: CASSPPGTGSPYEQYF.

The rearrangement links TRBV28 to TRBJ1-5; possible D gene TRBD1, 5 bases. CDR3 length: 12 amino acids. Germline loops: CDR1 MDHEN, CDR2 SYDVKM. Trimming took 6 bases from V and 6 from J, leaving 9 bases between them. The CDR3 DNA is TGTGCCAGCAGCAGGGTAATTCAGCCCCAGCATTTT. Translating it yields CASSRVIQPQHF.

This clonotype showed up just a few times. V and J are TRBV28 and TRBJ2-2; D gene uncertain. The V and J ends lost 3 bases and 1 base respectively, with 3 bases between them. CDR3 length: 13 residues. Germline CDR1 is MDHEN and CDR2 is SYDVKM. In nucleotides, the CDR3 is TGTGCCAGCAGTTTCCAGAACACCGGGGAGCTGTTTTTT. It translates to CASSFQNTGELFF.

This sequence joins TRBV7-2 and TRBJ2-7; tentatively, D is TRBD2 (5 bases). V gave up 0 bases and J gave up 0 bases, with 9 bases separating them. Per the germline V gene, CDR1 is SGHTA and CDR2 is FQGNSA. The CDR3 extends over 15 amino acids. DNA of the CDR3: TGTGCCAGCAGCTTAGCGGGAGCGGCCTCCTACGAGCAGTACTTC. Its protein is CASSLAGAASYEQYF.

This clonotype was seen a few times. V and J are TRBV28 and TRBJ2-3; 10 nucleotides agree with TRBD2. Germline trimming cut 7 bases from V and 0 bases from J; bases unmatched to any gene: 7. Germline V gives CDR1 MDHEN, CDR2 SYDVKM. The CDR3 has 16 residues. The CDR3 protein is CASTPAGGPSTDTQYF. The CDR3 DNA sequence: TGTGCCAGCACCCCAGCGGGAGGGCCAAGCACAGATACGCAGTATTTT. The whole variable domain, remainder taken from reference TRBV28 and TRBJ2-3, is DVKVTQSSRYLVKRTGEKVFLECVQDMDHENMFWYRQDPGLGLRLIYFSYDVKMKEKGDIPEGYSVSREKKERFSLILESASTNQTSMYLCASTPAGGPSTDTQYFGPGTRLTVL.

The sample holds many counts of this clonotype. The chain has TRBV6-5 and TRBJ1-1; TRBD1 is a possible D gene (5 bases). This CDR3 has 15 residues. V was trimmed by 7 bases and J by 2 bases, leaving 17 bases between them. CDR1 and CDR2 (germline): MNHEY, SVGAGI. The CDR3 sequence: CASTLGRGTNTEAFF. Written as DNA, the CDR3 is TGTGCCAGCACCCTAGGGAGGGGAACCAACACTGAAGCTTTCTTT.

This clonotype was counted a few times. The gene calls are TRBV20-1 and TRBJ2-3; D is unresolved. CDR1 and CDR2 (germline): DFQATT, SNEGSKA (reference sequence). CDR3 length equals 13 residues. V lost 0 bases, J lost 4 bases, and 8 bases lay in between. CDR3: CSAREPGADTQYF. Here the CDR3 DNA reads TGCAGTGCTAGAGAACCCGGAGCAGATACGCAGTATTTT.

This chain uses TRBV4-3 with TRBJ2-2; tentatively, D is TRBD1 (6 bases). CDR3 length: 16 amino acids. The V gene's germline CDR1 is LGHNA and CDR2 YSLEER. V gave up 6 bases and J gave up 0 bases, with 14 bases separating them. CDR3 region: CASRLGAATNTGELFF. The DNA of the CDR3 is TGCGCCAGCAGGCTGGGGGCAGCCACGAACACCGGGGAGCTGTTTTTT.

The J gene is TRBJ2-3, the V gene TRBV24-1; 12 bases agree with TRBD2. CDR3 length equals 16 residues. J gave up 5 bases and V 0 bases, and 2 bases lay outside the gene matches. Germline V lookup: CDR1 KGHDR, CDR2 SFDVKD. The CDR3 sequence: CATSDLTSGRQDTQYF. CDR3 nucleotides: TGTGCCACCAGTGATTTGACTAGCGGGAGGCAAGATACGCAGTATTTT.

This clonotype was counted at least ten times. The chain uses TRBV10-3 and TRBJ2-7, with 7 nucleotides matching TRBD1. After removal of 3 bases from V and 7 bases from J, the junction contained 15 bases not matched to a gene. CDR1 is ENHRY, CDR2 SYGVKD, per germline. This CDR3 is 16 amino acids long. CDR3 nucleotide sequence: TGTGCCATCAGTGATCCCCGGACAGGAGAGTACGTGGAGCAGTACTTC. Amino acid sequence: CAISDPRTGEYVEQYF.